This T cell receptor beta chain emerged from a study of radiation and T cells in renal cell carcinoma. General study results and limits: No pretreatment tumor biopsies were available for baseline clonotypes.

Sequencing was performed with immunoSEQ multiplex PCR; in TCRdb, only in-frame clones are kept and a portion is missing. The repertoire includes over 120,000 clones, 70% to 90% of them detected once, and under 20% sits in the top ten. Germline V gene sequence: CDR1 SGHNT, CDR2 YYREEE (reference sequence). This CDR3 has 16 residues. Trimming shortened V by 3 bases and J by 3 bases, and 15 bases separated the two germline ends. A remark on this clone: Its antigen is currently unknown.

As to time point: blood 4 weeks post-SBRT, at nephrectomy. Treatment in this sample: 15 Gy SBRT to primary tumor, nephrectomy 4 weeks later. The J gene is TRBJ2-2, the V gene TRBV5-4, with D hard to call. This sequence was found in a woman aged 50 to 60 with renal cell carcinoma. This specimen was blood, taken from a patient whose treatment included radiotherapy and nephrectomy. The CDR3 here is CASSSDWNWDTGELFF. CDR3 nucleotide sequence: TGTGCCAGCAGCTCCGACTGGAATTGGGACACCGGGGAGCTGTTTTTT.